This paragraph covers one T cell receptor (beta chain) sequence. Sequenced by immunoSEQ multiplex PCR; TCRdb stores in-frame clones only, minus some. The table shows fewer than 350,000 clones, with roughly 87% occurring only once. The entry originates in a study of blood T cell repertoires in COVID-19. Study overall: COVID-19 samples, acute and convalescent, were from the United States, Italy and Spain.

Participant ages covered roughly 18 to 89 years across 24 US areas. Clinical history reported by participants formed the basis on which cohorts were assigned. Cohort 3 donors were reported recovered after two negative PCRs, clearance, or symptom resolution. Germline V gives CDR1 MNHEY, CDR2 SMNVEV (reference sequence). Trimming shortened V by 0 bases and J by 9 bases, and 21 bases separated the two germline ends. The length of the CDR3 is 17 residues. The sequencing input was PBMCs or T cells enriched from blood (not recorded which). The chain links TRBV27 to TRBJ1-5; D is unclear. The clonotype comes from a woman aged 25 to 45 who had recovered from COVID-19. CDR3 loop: CASSLSFRYQGGRPQHF. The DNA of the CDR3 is TGTGCCAGCAGTTTATCTTTCAGGTATCAAGGTGGTCGGCCCCAGCATTTT.